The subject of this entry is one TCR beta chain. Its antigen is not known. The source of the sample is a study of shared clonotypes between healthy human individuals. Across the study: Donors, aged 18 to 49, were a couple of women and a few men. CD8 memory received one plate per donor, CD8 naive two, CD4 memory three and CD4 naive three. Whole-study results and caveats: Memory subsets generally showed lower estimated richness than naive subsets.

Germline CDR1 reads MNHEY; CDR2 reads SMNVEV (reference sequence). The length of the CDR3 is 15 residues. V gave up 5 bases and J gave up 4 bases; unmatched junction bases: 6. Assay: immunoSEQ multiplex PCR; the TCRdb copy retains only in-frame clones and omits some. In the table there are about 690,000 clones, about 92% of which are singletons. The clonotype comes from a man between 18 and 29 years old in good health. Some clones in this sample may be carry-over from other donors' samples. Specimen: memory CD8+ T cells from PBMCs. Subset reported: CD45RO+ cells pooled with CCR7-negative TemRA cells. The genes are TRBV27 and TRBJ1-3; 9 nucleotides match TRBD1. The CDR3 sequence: CASSLQGAWGNTIYF. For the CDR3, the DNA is TGTGCCAGCAGTCTACAGGGGGCCTGGGGAAACACCATATATTTT.